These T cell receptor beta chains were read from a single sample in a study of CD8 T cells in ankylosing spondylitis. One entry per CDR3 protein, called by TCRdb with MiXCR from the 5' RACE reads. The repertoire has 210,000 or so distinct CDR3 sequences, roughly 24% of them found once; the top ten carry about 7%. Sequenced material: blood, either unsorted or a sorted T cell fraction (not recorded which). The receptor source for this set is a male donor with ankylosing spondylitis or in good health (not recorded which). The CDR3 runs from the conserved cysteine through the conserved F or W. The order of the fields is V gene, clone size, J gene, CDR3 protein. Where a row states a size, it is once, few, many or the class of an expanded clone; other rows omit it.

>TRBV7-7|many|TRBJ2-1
CASSPRGYNEQFF
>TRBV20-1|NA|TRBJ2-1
CSARRTRAGNEQFF
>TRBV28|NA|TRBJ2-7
CASGRSGSGSEQYF
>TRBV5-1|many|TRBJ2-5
CASSLAGTGETQYF
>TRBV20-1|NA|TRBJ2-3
CSARWGGPSTDTQYF
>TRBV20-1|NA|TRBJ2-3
CSATRLAGVPDTQYF
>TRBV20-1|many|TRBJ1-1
CSAEMSTVRSEAFF
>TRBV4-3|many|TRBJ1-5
CASSQDSGGNQPQHF
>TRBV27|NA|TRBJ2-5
CASSFRSGRALKLQETQYF
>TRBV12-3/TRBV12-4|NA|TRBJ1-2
CASSFGGQGAGYTF
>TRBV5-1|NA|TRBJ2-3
CASSLGGPADTQYF
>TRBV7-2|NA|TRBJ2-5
CASSFLGQDETQYF
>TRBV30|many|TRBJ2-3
CACPAELGKDTQYF
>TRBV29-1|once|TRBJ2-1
CSVSAGKTNEQFF
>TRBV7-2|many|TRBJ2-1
CASSPGAGAYNEQFF
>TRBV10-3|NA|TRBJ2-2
CATTSGSLHGELFF